These 20 T cell receptor beta chains share one sample of origin, sequenced in a study of long-term antiretroviral therapy in people with HIV. Investigators performed immunoSEQ version v3.0 at survey level. Profiling relied on immunoSEQ multiplex PCR, and the TCRdb table lists in-frame clones only, not all of them. There are more than 20,000 clones in the sample; over 80% occur only once, and 8.8% lies in the top ten. Sample: unsorted PBMCs, taken 1.2 years after starting antiretroviral therapy. Receptors originate from a woman aged 40 to 50 with HIV.

The gene calls are TRBV29-1 and TRBJ1-1; D may be TRBD1 (5 bases). V was pared by 3 bases and J by 3 bases, with 11 bases between. Germline V gene lookup returns CDR1 SQVTM and CDR2 ANQGSEA. The CDR3 loop spans 13 amino acids. The CDR3 sequence is CSVDQGAYTEAFF. DNA of the CDR3: TGCAGCGTTGACCAGGGCGCTTACACTGAAGCTTTCTTT.

This clone is labeled as medium-sized. The gene calls are TRBV27 and TRBJ2-1; tentative D call: TRBD2 (6 bases). The V and J ends lost 6 bases and 5 bases respectively, with 17 bases between them. This CDR3 region has 15 residues. In germline, CDR1 is MNHEY, CDR2 SMNVEV (reference sequence). The CDR3 reads CASSPPGLVNNEQFF. Here the CDR3 DNA reads TGTGCCAGCAGCCCCCCGGGACTCGTTAACAATGAGCAGTTCTTC.

The chain links TRBV25-1 to TRBJ1-3, with D tentatively TRBD1 (5 bases). The V end was cut by 0 bases, the J end by 0 bases, with 9 bases between. CDR1 is MGHDK, CDR2 SYGVNS, per germline. CDR3 length: 16 residues. CDR3 sequence reads: CASSEYEGPSGNTIYF. The CDR3 region has the DNA TGTGCCAGCAGTGAATACGAGGGGCCCTCTGGAAACACCATATATTTT.

The CDR3 sequence: CASRSQGAEQFF. DNA of the CDR3: TGTGCCAGCAGGTCACAGGGCGCTGAGCAGTTCTTC. The V call is TRBV7-9, the J call TRBJ2-1, with a tentative D call TRBD1 (6 bases). This CDR3 comprises 12 residues. Trimming pared 6 bases from V and 9 bases from J, leaving 12 bases between. CDR1 SEHNR and CDR2 FQNEAQ come from the germline V gene (reference sequence).

The V and J genes are TRBV7-6 and TRBJ2-7, with 13 bases matching TRBD2. Germline CDR1 is SGHVS and CDR2 is FNYEAQ. J gave up 2 bases and V 1 base, and 2 bases lay outside the gene matches. This CDR3 spans 16 amino acids. In nucleotides, the CDR3 is TGTGCCAGCAGCTTAGGGGGACTAGCGGGACCCTACGAGCAGTACTTC. It is translated as CASSLGGLAGPYEQYF.

The V call is TRBV4-3, the J call TRBJ1-1; 7 bases are shared with TRBD1. The J segment lost 5 bases and the V segment lost 5 bases, leaving 11 bases of the junction unmatched. The length of the CDR3 is 15 residues. The germline CDR1 and CDR2 sequences are LGHNA and YSLEER. The CDR3 sequence: CASSFRQGAPTEAFF. CDR3 sequence (DNA): TGCGCCAGCAGCTTCCGACAGGGCGCCCCAACTGAAGCTTTCTTT.

This clone was detected only a few times. The chain employs TRBV14 and TRBJ2-4; D unresolved. Germline-derived CDR1 and CDR2 are SGHDN and FVKESK. The CDR3 totals 13 residues. Trimming shortened V by 0 bases and J by 9 bases, and 9 bases separated the two germline ends. CDR3 residues: CASSQERMAIQYF. In DNA, the CDR3 is TGTGCCAGCAGCCAAGAGCGTATGGCCATTCAGTACTTC.

The chain links TRBV29-1 to TRBJ1-3; TRBD1 might be the D (6 bases). The CDR3 sequence is 13 residues long. Germline CDR1 is SQVTM and CDR2 is ANQGSEA. V was pared by 6 bases and J by 4 bases, with 13 bases between. CDR3 region: CSVARTAGNTIYF. The CDR3 DNA follows: TGCAGCGTCGCCCGGACAGCGGGAAACACCATATATTTT.

This chain joins TRBV6-4 and TRBJ1-2; TRBD1 matches at 7 bases. The V segment lost 6 bases and the J segment 4 bases; nucleotides outside the gene matches: 8. The germline gives CDR1 MRHNA, CDR2 SNTAGT. The CDR3 loop spans 14 amino acids. The CDR3 DNA is TGTGCCAGCAGCCAGGGGGTTTCGGGCTATGGCTACACCTTC. It is translated as CASSQGVSGYGYTF.

The rearrangement links TRBV5-6 to TRBJ2-5; D gene unclear. The CDR3 has 13 residues. Per the germline V gene, CDR1 is SGHDT and CDR2 is YYEEEE. V lost 1 base and J 4 bases, leaving 8 bases between the germline ends. This CDR3 reads CASSLTLGETQYF. The CDR3 nucleotides read TGTGCCAGCAGCTTGACGTTAGGAGAGACCCAGTACTTC. Using reference TRBV5-6 and TRBJ2-5 for the parts outside the CDR3, the full variable domain is DAGVTQSPTHLIKTRGQQVTLRCSPKSGHDTVSWYQQALGQGPQFIFQYYEEEERQRGNFPDRFSGHQFPNYSSELNVNALLLGDSALYLCASSLTLGETQYFGPGTRLLVL.

This clone was seen only once. The rearrangement joins TRBV4-1 to TRBJ2-1, with D unclear. Trimming took off 0 bases at V and 3 bases at J, with 15 bases between the two ends. There are 17 residues in the CDR3. CDR1 and CDR2 from the germline V gene are MGHRA and YSYEKL. The CDR3 sequence: CASSQEGRQDYYNEQFF. The CDR3 DNA reads TGCGCCAGCAGCCAAGAAGGTAGGCAGGATTACTACAATGAGCAGTTCTTC.

This clone was detected only a few times. The CDR3 protein is CASSYSKAYGYTF. The DNA for the CDR3 is TGTGCCAGCAGTTATTCTAAGGCCTATGGCTACACCTTC. This rearrangement joins TRBV6-5 to TRBJ1-2; D unresolved. The CDR3 extends over 13 amino acids. The V gene's germline CDR1 is MNHEY and CDR2 SVGAGI. The ends were cut back, 3 bases at V and 4 bases at J, with 9 bases in the middle.

The chain links TRBV28 to TRBJ2-7, with 8 bases fitting TRBD2. Germline V CDR1 and CDR2: MDHEN, SYDVKM. V dropped 6 bases and J dropped 3; count of bases not matched to a gene: 7. This CDR3 comprises 14 residues. CDR3 loop: CASRKSGGLYEQYF. The CDR3 nucleotides are TGTGCCAGCAGGAAGAGCGGGGGCCTCTACGAGCAGTACTTC.

The CDR3 here is CASSPGPAGVQSSYEQYF. In DNA form, the CDR3 reads TGTGCCAGCAGCCCAGGGCCAGCGGGGGTTCAAAGCTCCTACGAGCAGTACTTC. The rearrangement links TRBV5-8 to TRBJ2-7; TRBD2 matches 8 bases. The CDR3 is made up of 18 amino acids. Germline V gene data show CDR1 as SGHTS and CDR2 as YDEGEE. V shed 4 bases and J 0 bases; nucleotides not matched to a gene: 15.

The sample holds a few counts of this clone. J is TRBJ2-7 and V is TRBV11-1, with a possible D match to TRBD2 (5 bases). Per germline, CDR1 SGHAT and CDR2 FQDESV (reference sequence). Trimming removed 8 bases at V and 4 bases at J, with 15 bases between. The CDR3 is 13 amino acids. CDR3 coding DNA: TGTGCCAGCGTGGACGGAGGTTCTTACGAGCAGTACTTC. This gives the protein CASVDGGSYEQYF. The whole variable domain, remainder taken from reference TRBV11-1 and TRBJ2-7, is EAEVAQSPRYKITEKSQAVAFWCDPISGHATLYWYRQILGQGPELLVQFQDESVVDDSQLPKDRFSAERLKGVDSTLKIQPAELGDSAMYLCASVDGGSYEQYFGPGTRLTVT.

The genes are TRBV19 and TRBJ1-1; a possible D gene is TRBD1 (6 bases). The V gene lost 7 bases and the J gene lost 5 bases, with 17 bases spanning the gap. The germline CDR1 and CDR2 sequences are LNHDA and SQIVND (reference sequence). The CDR3 is 14 amino acids. This chain's CDR3 is CASKSGTQGTEAFF. CDR3 sequence (DNA): TGTGCCAGTAAATCCGGGACCCAGGGGACTGAAGCTTTCTTT.

J is TRBJ1-5 and V is TRBV15; D remains unclear. Germline CDR1 reads LNHNV; CDR2 reads YYDKDF (reference sequence). This CDR3 is built from 13 residues. V gave up 3 bases and J gave up 4 bases, with 7 bases separating them. The CDR3 bases are TGTGCCACCAGCAGGGACCGAAATCAGCCCCAGCATTTT. Encoded protein: CATSRDRNQPQHF.

Only a few counts were recorded for this clone. The sample has other DNA sequences that encode this CDR3 too. The chain combines TRBV6-1 with TRBJ2-7, with 10 bases lining up with TRBD2. Per the germline V gene, CDR1 is MNHNS and CDR2 is SASEGT. J was trimmed by 4 bases and V by 3 bases; bases with no gene match: 6. The CDR3 runs 15 residues. DNA for the CDR3: TGTGCCAGCAGTGAGCGTAGCGGGAGGTCATACGAGCAGTACTTC. It codes for CASSERSGRSYEQYF.

CDR3 sequence: CASSEIGTSGRLYEQYF. The CDR3 DNA is TGTGCCAGCAGTGAGATTGGGACTAGCGGGAGGTTGTACGAGCAGTACTTC. This chain joins TRBV25-1 and TRBJ2-7; 15 nucleotides match TRBD2. Germline values: CDR1 MGHDK, CDR2 SYGVNS. Trimming at V came to 3 bases and at J to 4 bases, leaving 7 bases not matched to a gene. The CDR3 is 17 amino acids.

CDR3 nucleotides: TGTGCCAGCAGTCTTTCCCAGTCTTATTTAAGGGACATCGAAGGGCTGTTTTTT. This gives the protein CASSLSQSYLRDIEGLFF. The chain has TRBV28 and TRBJ2-2, with D possibly being TRBD1 (6 bases). This CDR3 is built from 18 residues. V was pared by 5 bases and J by 13 bases, with 32 bases between. Per germline, CDR1 MDHEN and CDR2 SYDVKM. Full variable domain (missing parts from reference TRBV28 and TRBJ2-2): DVKVTQSSRYLVKRTGEKVFLECVQDMDHENMFWYRQDPGLGLRLIYFSYDVKMKEKGDIPEGYSVSREKKERFSLILESASTNQTSMYLCASSLSQSYLRDIEGLFFGEGSRLTVL.